The rows below give T cell receptor beta chains drawn from one sample of a study of T cells in tuberculosis. Sequencing used immunoSEQ multiplex PCR; TCRdb keeps in-frame clones, though not all of them. This table has over 30,000 clones, about 85% appearing once. This specimen was PBMCs, taken at tuberculosis diagnosis. These receptors were collected from an adult with tuberculosis. CDR3s include the opening cysteine and the closing phenylalanine or tryptophan. Fields, in order: V gene, clone size, D gene, J gene, CDR3 DNA, CDR3 protein. D genes are given only for firm matches. Size is omitted from some rows. Given values are once, few, many or a class for expanded clones.

TRBV5-6,NA,NA,TRBJ1-2,TGTGCCAGCAGCTTGGTCGGGAGGGCAAGGGATGGCTACACCTTC,CASSLVGRARDGYTF
TRBV9,NA,TRBD2,TRBJ2-1,TGTGCCAGCAGCGGACCACAACAGCGGGAGGTCAATGAGCAGTTCTTC,CASSGPQQREVNEQFF
TRBV9,NA,NA,TRBJ2-7,TGTGCCAGCAGCGTACGTGACAGGACCTCCTACGAGCAGTACTTC,CASSVRDRTSYEQYF
TRBV6-1,NA,TRBD1,TRBJ2-7,TGTGCCAGCAGCTACAGGGGGCAATCCTACGAGCAGTACTTC,CASSYRGQSYEQYF
TRBV5-1,NA,NA,TRBJ1-1,TGCGCCAGCAGGTACAGGGATCTCGACACTGAAGCTTTCTTT,CASRYRDLDTEAFF
TRBV30,NA,TRBD1,TRBJ2-7,TGTGCCTGGAACCAGGGGGCTTTGGGCGAGCAGTACTTC,CAWNQGALGEQYF
TRBV4-1,NA,NA,TRBJ2-7,TGCGCCAGACCCCAGAAAACAGGGTTTTCCTACGAGCAGTACTTC,CARPQKTGFSYEQYF
TRBV5-4,NA,TRBD1,TRBJ1-4,TGTGCCAGCAGCCGGACAGGGGCGGCAACTAATGAAAAACTGTTTTTT,CASSRTGAATNEKLFF
TRBV5-6,NA,TRBD1,TRBJ2-5,TGTGCCAGCAGCTTACTGACAGGGGGAGGGGAGACCCAGTACTTC,CASSLLTGGGETQYF
TRBV6-6,NA,TRBD1,TRBJ1-2,TGTGCCAGCAGCCCTCTCGGACAGGGGGCAGGGTATGGCTACACCTTC,CASSPLGQGAGYGYTF
TRBV5-6,NA,NA,TRBJ2-1,TGTGCCAGCAGCGCGGACAATGAGCAGTTCTTC,CASSADNEQFF
TRBV4-1,once,NA,TRBJ2-7,TGCGCCAGCAGCCAAGCTAACGCCTACGAGCAGTACTTC,CASSQANAYEQYF
TRBV14,once,NA,TRBJ2-1,TGTGCCAGCAGCCCCACTTCCTACAATGAGCAGTTCTTC,CASSPTSYNEQFF
TRBV30,NA,TRBD2,TRBJ2-5,TGTGCCTGGAGTGATGATAGCGGGTTCGTGGAGACCCAGTACTTC,CAWSDDSGFVETQYF
TRBV28,NA,TRBD1,TRBJ2-5,TGTGCCAGCAGGGGGACAGGGGGCCAAGAGACCCAGTACTTC,CASRGTGGQETQYF
TRBV2,NA,TRBD2,TRBJ2-2,TGTGCCAGCAGCGAGAATAGCGGGGGGGGTTGGGAGCTGTTTTTT,CASSENSGGGWELFF
TRBV4-1,NA,NA,TRBJ1-6,TGCGCCAGCAGCCAAGAAGAGACACGCGATAATTCACCCCTCCACTTT,CASSQEETRDNSPLHF
TRBV25-1,NA,TRBD2,TRBJ2-3,TGTGCCAGCAGCTTAGCGGGTCCAGATACGCAGTATTTT,CASSLAGPDTQYF
TRBV4-2,NA,TRBD2,TRBJ2-7,TGTGCCAGCAGCCAAGACGGGGGGAGTGGCGACGAGCAGTACTTC,CASSQDGGSGDEQYF
TRBV4-2,NA,TRBD2,TRBJ2-7,TGTGCCAGCAGCCAATATGGCGGGGGGGCCTACGAGCAGTACTTC,CASSQYGGGAYEQYF
TRBV2,NA,NA,TRBJ2-7,TGTGCCAGCAGTGGACAGCCGCCCGAGCAGTACTTC,CASSGQPPEQYF
TRBV5-8,NA,NA,TRBJ2-5,TGTGCCAGCAGCTTGGATCCGGGAACGGAGACCCAGTACTTC,CASSLDPGTETQYF
TRBV6-1,NA,NA,TRBJ2-1,TGTGCCAGCAGTGAAACGATCACGGGGAGCTCCTACAATGAGCAGTTCTTC,CASSETITGSSYNEQFF